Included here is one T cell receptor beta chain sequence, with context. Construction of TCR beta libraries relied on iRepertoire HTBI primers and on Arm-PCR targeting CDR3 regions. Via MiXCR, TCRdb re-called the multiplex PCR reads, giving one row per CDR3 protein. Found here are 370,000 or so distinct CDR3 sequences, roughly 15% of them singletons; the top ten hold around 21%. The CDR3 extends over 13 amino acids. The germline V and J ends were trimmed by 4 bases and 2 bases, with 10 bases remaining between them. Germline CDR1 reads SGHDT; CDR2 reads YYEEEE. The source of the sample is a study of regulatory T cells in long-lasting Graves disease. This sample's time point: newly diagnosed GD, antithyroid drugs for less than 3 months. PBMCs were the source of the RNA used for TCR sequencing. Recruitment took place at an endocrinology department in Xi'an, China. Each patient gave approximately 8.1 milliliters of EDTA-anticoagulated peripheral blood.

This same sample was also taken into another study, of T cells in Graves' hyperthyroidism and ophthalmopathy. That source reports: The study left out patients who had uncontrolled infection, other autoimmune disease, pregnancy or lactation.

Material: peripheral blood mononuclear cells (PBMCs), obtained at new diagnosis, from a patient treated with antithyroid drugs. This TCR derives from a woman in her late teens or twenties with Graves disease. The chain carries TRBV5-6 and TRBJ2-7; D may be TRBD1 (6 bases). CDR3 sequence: CASSMKGAYEQYF. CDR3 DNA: TGTGCCAGCAGCATGAAGGGGGCCTACGAGCAGTACTTC. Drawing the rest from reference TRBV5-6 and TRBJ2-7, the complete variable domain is DAGVTQSPTHLIKTRGQQVTLRCSPKSGHDTVSWYQQALGQGPQFIFQYYEEEERQRGNFPDRFSGHQFPNYSSELNVNALLLGDSALYLCASSMKGAYEQYFGPGTRLTVT.